One sample yielded the 21 T cell receptor beta chains listed below, sequenced in a study of CD8+ T cells in alopecia areata. RNA extraction and reverse transcription yielded cDNA as sequencing template. Here immunoSEQ multiplex PCR was the method, and the copy in TCRdb shows in-frame clones only, minus some. The table records tens of thousands of clones, about 53% of them present only once. The sequenced material came from NKG2D-high CD8+ T cells sorted from blood. The receptor set was obtained from a human donor with alopecia areata.

V and J are TRBV7-6 and TRBJ1-5, with no clear D. With 1 base removed from V and 6 bases from J, the gap between germline ends came to 7 bases. The germline V gene encodes CDR1 SGHVS and CDR2 FNYEAQ. The CDR3 runs to 13 residues. CDR3 sequence (DNA): TGTGCCAGCAGCTTAGGGGAGTTTCAGCCCCAGCATTTT. Translated, it gives CASSLGEFQPQHF.

This rearrangement joins TRBV25-1 to TRBJ1-2; tentatively, D is TRBD1 (5 bases). The CDR3 spans 13 residues. The germline V and J ends were trimmed by 4 bases and 4 bases, with 10 bases remaining between them. Germline V gene data show CDR1 as MGHDK and CDR2 as SYGVNS. DNA of the CDR3: TGTGCCAGCAGTGTGGGCGGGGGCTATGGCTACACCTTC. It encodes CASSVGGGYGYTF.

The chain employs TRBV14 and TRBJ2-5, with 9 bases fitting TRBD2. Germline CDR1 is SGHDN and CDR2 is FVKESK. The CDR3 totals 16 residues. V lost 3 bases, J lost 5 bases, and 10 bases stayed unmatched. Written as DNA, the CDR3 is TGTGCCAGCAGCCAGTACGGCGGGCTAGCGGGGGAGACCCAGTACTTC. This gives the protein CASSQYGGLAGETQYF.

The chain is built from TRBV28 and TRBJ2-7, with D uncertain. The CDR3 is 14 amino acids. Germline CDR1 is MDHEN and CDR2 is SYDVKM. Trimming took 3 bases from V and 6 from J, leaving 15 bases between them. The CDR3 loop is CASSFPDRPSEQYF. The CDR3 DNA is TGTGCCAGCAGTTTCCCGGACCGACCTTCCGAGCAGTACTTC.

The chain couples TRBV7-9 to TRBJ2-5; 7 positions match TRBD2. CDR1 and CDR2 (germline): SEHNR, FQNEAQ (reference sequence). The V segment lost 10 bases and the J segment 5 bases; nucleotides outside the gene matches: 13. The CDR3 spans 14 residues. The CDR3 DNA reads TGTGCCACCCGTGCTAGCGGACTGGGGGAGACCCAGTACTTC. Translation gives CATRASGLGETQYF. Complete variable domain (other parts from reference TRBV7-9 and TRBJ2-5): DTGVSQNPRHKITKRGQNVTFRCDPISEHNRLYWYRQTLGQGPEFLTYFQNEAQLEKSRLLSDRFSAERPKGSFSTLEIQRTEQGDSAMYLCATRASGLGETQYFGPGTRLLVL.

The V gene is TRBV11-3, the J gene TRBJ1-1; no definite D call. The CDR3 length is 11 residues. Germline-derived CDR1 and CDR2 are SGHNT and YENEEA. Trimming took off 1 base at V and 4 bases at J, with 1 base between the two ends. The CDR3 DNA sequence: TGTGCCAGCAGCTTAGGCACTGAAGCTTTCTTT. Amino acid sequence: CASSLGTEAFF.

This chain joins TRBV29-1 and TRBJ2-7, with 9 bases that match TRBD1. The junction had 3 bases not matched to a gene; V was cut back by 0 bases and J by 3 bases. The germline CDR1 and CDR2 sequences are SQVTM and ANQGSEA. The CDR3 contains 14 residues. The CDR3 DNA reads as TGCAGCGTTGAAGATAGACAGGGGGGCTACGAGCAGTACTTC. Amino acid sequence: CSVEDRQGGYEQYF.

The J gene is TRBJ2-7, the V gene TRBV29-1; possible D gene TRBD1, 6 bases. The CDR3 covers 12 residues. CDR1 is SQVTM, CDR2 ANQGSEA, per germline. Between the trimmed V and J ends, which lost 3 bases and 4 bases, there was a span of 10 bases. The CDR3 here is CSVDGGQYEQYF. CDR3 bases: TGCAGCGTTGATGGGGGACAATACGAGCAGTACTTC.

The rearrangement links TRBV6-1 to TRBJ2-7; D not resolved. CDR1 and CDR2 from the germline V gene are MNHNS and SASEGT. CDR3 length: 14 amino acids. The V end was cut by 6 bases, the J end by 2 bases, with 14 bases between. The CDR3: CASSALGPTYEQYF. The DNA for the CDR3 is TGTGCCAGCAGCGCCCTGGGCCCCACCTACGAGCAGTACTTC.

This chain uses TRBV27 with TRBJ2-7; possible D gene TRBD1, 6 bases. Germline V gene data show CDR1 as MNHEY and CDR2 as SMNVEV (reference sequence). The CDR3 sequence is 12 residues long. The germline V and J ends were trimmed by 5 bases and 5 bases, with 10 bases remaining between them. CDR3 nucleotide sequence: TGTGCCAGCAGTCAAAACAGGGACGAGCAGTACTTC. This encodes CASSQNRDEQYF.

This chain links TRBV4-1 with TRBJ2-7, with D perhaps matching TRBD2 (6 bases). Germline assignment: CDR1 MGHRA and CDR2 YSYEKL. The V end lost 0 bases, the J end lost 6 bases, and 24 bases lay between the germline ends. CDR3 length equals 18 residues. In nucleotides, the CDR3 is TGCGCCAGCAGCCAAGAATGGGGAGGACGAGGAGTCTCAGGCGAGCAGTACTTC. Translated: CASSQEWGGRGVSGEQYF.

The chain recombines TRBV30 with TRBJ2-7; tentatively, D is TRBD2 (5 bases). V dropped 0 bases and J dropped 5 bases, with 11 bases sitting between them. This CDR3 region has 13 residues. Germline loops: CDR1 GTSNPN, CDR2 SVGIG (reference sequence). The CDR3 DNA sequence: TGTGCCTGGAGTGTGTGGGAGTACCACGAGCAGTACTTC. Translating gives CAWSVWEYHEQYF.

This clone appeared a few times. This chain joins TRBV29-1 and TRBJ2-1, with 10 bases lining up with TRBD2. CDR1 is SQVTM, CDR2 ANQGSEA, per germline. J was trimmed by 1 base and V by 8 bases; bases with no gene match: 5. This CDR3 region has 14 residues. The DNA for the CDR3 is TGCAGCACGGGACTAGCGAAATCCTACAATGAGCAGTTCTTC. Its protein is CSTGLAKSYNEQFF.

The chain combines TRBV4-1 with TRBJ1-1; D may be TRBD1 (5 bases). Germline V CDR1 and CDR2: MGHRA, YSYEKL. This CDR3 is 14 amino acids long. V was shortened by 3 bases and J by 5 bases, with 13 bases between the two germline ends. This CDR3 is CASSQSPKGTEAFF. As DNA, the CDR3 is TGCGCCAGCAGCCAGAGTCCAAAGGGGACTGAAGCTTTCTTT.

The chain recombines TRBV5-1 with TRBJ2-7; a possible D gene is TRBD2 (6 bases). This CDR3 is 16 amino acids long. CDR1 SGHRS and CDR2 YFSETQ come from the germline V gene. V lost 0 bases to trimming and J lost 6 bases, with 19 bases between them. CDR3 sequence: CASSLDGGNIGFEQYF. CDR3 DNA sequence: TGCGCCAGCAGCTTGGATGGGGGGAACATTGGGTTCGAGCAGTACTTC.

The chain has TRBV28 and TRBJ1-2; D is undetermined. The germline gives CDR1 MDHEN, CDR2 SYDVKM. CDR3 length equals 13 residues. The V end lost 8 bases, the J end lost 4 bases, and 14 bases lay between the germline ends. CDR3 bases: TGTGCCAGCTTCCGGAGCGTATCCTATGGCTACACCTTC. As protein: CASFRSVSYGYTF.

This clone was seen more than once but under ten times. Within the sample, other DNA sequences also encode this same CDR3. This chain uses TRBV5-6 with TRBJ1-5; D remains ambiguous. V was shortened by 4 bases and J by 7 bases, with 9 bases between the two germline ends. The CDR3 runs 12 residues. The germline V gene has CDR1 SGHDT and CDR2 YYEEEE. In DNA, the CDR3 is TGTGCCAGCAGCCTGGGTAGCCAGCCCCAGCATTTT. This codes for CASSLGSQPQHF.

This clone appeared a few times. The chain couples TRBV29-1 to TRBJ2-1; 11 bases are shared with TRBD2. The CDR3 has 14 amino acids. CDR1 is SQVTM and CDR2 is ANQGSEA in the germline V gene. The trim removed 6 bases at V and 4 bases at J, leaving 5 bases unmatched. CDR3 region: CSVVLAGGYNEQFF. Written as DNA, the CDR3 is TGCAGCGTGGTGCTAGCGGGGGGTTACAATGAGCAGTTCTTC.

V is TRBV6-6 and J is TRBJ2-5; TRBD2 matches at 9 bases. The V gene end was trimmed by 8 bases and the J gene end by 5 bases; junction bases not matched to a gene: 12. Germline values: CDR1 MNHNY, CDR2 SVGAGI (reference sequence). The CDR3 is 15 amino acids. Here the CDR3 DNA reads TGTGCCAGCCTAACCCCGGGACTAGCTGTCGAGACCCAGTACTTC. It specifies CASLTPGLAVETQYF.

The chain uses TRBV9 and TRBJ2-3; TRBD2 matches at 11 bases. Germline CDR1 reads SGDLS; CDR2 reads YYNGEE. Trimming at V came to 3 bases and at J to 3 bases, leaving 0 bases not matched to a gene. The CDR3 sequence is 14 residues long. CDR3 nucleotide sequence: TGTGCCAGCAGCGGGACTAGCGGGACAGATACGCAGTATTTT. Its translation: CASSGTSGTDTQYF.

The chain recombines TRBV2 with TRBJ1-1, with D possibly TRBD1 on 5 matching bases. Germline V gives CDR1 SNHLY, CDR2 FYNNEI. V lost 7 bases and J 5 bases, leaving 8 bases between the germline ends. The CDR3 runs to 11 residues. In DNA, the CDR3 is TGTGCCAGCAACGGGGGGACTGAAGCTTTCTTT. Translation: CASNGGTEAFF.